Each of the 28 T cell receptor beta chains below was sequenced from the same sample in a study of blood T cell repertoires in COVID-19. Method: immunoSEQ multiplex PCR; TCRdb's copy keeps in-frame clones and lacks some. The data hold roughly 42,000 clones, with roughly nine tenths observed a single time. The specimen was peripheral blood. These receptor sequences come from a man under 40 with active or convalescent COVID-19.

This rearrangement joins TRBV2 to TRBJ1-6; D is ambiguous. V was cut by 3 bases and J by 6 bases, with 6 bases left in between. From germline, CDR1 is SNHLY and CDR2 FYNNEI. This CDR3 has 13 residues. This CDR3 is CASSDRFNSPLHF. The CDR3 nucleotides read TGTGCCAGCAGTGATCGTTTTAATTCACCCCTCCACTTT.

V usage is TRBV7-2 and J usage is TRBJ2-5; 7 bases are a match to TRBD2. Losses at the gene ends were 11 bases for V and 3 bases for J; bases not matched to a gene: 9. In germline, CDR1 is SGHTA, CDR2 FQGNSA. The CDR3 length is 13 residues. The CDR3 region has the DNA TGTGCCGGGGGGGGAGGGCCTGAAGAGACCCAGTACTTC. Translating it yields CAGGGGPEETQYF.

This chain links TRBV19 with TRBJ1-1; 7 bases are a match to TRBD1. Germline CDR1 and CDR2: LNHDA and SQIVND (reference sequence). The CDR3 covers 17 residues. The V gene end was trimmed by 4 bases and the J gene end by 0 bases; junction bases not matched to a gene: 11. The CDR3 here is CASSTTGRQGMNTEAFF. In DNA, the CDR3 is TGTGCCAGTAGTACGACAGGGAGACAGGGAATGAACACTGAAGCTTTCTTT.

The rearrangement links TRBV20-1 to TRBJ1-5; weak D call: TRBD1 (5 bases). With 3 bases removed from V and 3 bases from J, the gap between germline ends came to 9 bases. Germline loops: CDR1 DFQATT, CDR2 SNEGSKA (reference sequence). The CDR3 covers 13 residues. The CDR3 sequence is CSASGGVNQPQHF. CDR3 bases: TGCAGTGCTAGTGGGGGAGTCAATCAGCCCCAGCATTTT.

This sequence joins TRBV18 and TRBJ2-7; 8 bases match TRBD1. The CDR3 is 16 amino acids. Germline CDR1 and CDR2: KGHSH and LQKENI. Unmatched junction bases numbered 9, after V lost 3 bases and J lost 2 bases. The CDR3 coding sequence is TGTGCCAGCTCACCGAATCAGGCAGGGGGCCCCTACGAGCAGTACGTC. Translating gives CASSPNQAGGPYEQYV.

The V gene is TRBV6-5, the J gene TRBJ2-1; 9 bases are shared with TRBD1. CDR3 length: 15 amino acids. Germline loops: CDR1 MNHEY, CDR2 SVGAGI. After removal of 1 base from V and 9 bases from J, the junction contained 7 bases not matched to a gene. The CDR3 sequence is CASSYYRGPQGEQFF. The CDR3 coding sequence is TGTGCCAGCAGTTACTACAGGGGGCCCCAGGGTGAGCAGTTCTTC.

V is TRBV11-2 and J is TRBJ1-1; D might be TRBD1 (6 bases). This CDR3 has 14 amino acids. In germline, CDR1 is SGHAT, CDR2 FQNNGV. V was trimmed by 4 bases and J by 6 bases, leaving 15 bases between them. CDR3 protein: CASSSRTGFAEAFF. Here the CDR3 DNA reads TGTGCCAGCAGCTCCCGTACAGGGTTCGCTGAAGCTTTCTTT. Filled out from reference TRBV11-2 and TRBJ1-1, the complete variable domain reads EAGVAQSPRYKIIEKRQSVAFWCNPISGHATLYWYQQILGQGPKLLIQFQNNGVVDDSQLPKDRFSAERLKGVDSTLKIQPAKLEDSAVYLCASSSRTGFAEAFFGQGTRLTVV.

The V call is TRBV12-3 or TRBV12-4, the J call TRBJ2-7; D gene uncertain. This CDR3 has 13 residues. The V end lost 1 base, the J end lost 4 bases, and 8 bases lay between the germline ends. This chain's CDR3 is CASSLGSGYEQYV. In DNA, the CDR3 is TGTGCCAGCAGTTTAGGGTCGGGTTACGAGCAGTACGTC.

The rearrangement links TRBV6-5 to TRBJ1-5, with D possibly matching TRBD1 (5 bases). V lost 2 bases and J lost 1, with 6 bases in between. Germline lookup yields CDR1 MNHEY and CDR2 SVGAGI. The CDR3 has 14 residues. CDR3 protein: CASSYAGSNQPQHF. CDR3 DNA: TGTGCCAGCAGTTACGCAGGGAGCAATCAGCCCCAGCATTTT.

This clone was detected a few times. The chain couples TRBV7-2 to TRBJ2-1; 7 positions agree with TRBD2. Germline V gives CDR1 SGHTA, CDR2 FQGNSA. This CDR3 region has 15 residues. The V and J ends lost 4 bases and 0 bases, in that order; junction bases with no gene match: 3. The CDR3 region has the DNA TGTGCCAGCAGCTGGAGGGAGGGCTCCTACAATGAGCAGTTCTTC. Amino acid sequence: CASSWREGSYNEQFF.

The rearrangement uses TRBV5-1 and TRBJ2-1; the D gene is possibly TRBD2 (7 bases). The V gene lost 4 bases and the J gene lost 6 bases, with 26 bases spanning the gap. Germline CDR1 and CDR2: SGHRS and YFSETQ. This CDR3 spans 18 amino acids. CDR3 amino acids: CASSRGLAGALLINEQFF. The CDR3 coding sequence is TGCGCCAGCAGCCGGGGATTGGCGGGGGCGCTACTAATCAATGAGCAGTTCTTC.

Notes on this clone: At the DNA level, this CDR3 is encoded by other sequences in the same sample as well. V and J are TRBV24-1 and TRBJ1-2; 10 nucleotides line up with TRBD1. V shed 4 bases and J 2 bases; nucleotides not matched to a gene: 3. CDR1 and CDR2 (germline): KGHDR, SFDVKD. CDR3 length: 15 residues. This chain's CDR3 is CATSDPGQGNYGYTF. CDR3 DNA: TGTGCCACCAGTGACCCGGGACAGGGGAACTATGGCTACACCTTC.

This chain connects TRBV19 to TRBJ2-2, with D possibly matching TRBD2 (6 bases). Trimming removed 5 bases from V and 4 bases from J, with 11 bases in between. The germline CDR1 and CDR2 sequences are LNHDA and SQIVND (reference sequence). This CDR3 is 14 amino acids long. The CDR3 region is CASSPLLATGELFF. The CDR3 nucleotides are TGTGCCAGTAGTCCCCTACTAGCCACCGGGGAGCTGTTTTTT.

The chain's CDR3 is CASSAGVGRGNTEAFF. The DNA of the CDR3 is TGTGCCAGCAGTGCAGGAGTTGGGAGGGGGAACACTGAAGCTTTCTTT. The V call is TRBV6-1, the J call TRBJ1-1; weak D call: TRBD1 (5 bases). The germline V gene has CDR1 MNHNS and CDR2 SASEGT. The CDR3 has 16 amino acids. The V end lost 4 bases, the J end lost 1 base, and 16 bases lay between the germline ends.

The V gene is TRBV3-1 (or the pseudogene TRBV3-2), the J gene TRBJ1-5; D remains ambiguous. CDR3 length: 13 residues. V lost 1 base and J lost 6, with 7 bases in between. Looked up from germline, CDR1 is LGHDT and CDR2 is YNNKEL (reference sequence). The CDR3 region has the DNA TGTGCCAGCAGCCAAGTAGGGAGTCAGCCCCAGCATTTT. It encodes CASSQVGSQPQHF.

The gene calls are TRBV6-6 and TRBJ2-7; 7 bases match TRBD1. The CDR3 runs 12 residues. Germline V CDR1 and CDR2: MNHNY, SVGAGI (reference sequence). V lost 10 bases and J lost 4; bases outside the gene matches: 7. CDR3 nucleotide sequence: TGTGCCACCAAAGGGGACAGTTACGAGCAGTACTTC. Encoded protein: CATKGDSYEQYF.

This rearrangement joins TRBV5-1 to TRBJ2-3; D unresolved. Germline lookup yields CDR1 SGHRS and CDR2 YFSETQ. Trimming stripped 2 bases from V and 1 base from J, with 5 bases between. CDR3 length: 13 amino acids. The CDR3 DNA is TGCGCCAGCAGCTTTTCTGGCACAGATACGCAGTATTTT. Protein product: CASSFSGTDTQYF.

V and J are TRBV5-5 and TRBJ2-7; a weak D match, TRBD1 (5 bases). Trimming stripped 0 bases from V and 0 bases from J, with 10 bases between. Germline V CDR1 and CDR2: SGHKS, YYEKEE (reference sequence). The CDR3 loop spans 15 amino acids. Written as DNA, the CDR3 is TGTGCCAGCAGCTTGGCGGCACAGGACTCCTACGAGCAGTACGTC. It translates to CASSLAAQDSYEQYV.

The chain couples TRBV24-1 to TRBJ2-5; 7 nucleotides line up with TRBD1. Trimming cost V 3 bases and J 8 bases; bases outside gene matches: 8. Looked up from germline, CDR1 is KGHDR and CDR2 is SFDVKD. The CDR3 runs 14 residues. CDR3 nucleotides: TGTGCCACCAGTGATACAGGGGCCTCCGGAACCCAGTACTTC. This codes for CATSDTGASGTQYF.

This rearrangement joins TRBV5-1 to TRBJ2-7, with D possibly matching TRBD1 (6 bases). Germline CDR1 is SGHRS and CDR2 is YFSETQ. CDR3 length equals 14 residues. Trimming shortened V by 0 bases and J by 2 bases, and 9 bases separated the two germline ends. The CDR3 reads CASSLEGTPYEQYF. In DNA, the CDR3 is TGCGCCAGCAGCTTGGAAGGGACACCCTACGAGCAGTACTTC.

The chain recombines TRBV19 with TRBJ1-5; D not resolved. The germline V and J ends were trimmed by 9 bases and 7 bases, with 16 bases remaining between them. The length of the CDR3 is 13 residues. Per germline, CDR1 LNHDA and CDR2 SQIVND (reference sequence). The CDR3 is CASSMEGRQPQHF. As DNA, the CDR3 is TGTGCCAGCTCAATGGAGGGTCGACAGCCCCAGCATTTT.

CDR3 sequence (DNA): TGTGCCAGCTCAACCAGGGGGGATGGCTACACCTTC. The encoded protein is CASSTRGDGYTF. This chain uses TRBV18 with TRBJ1-2, with 7 bases matching TRBD1. The trim removed 5 bases at V and 6 bases at J, leaving 3 bases unmatched. The CDR3 length is 12 residues. Germline V lookup: CDR1 KGHSH, CDR2 LQKENI.

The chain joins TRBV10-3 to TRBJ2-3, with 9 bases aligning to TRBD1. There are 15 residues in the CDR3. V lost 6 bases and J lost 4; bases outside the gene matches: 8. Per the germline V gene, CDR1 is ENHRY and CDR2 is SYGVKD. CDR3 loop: CAIRDTGGFPDTQYF. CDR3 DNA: TGTGCCATCAGGGATACAGGGGGCTTTCCAGATACGCAGTATTTT.

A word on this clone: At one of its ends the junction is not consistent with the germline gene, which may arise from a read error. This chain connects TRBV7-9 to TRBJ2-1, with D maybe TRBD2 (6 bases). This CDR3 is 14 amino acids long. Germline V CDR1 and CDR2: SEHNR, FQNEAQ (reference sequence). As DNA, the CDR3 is TGTGCCAGCAGCTGGACTATAACCTACAGTGAGCAGTTCTTC. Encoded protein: CASSWTITYSEQFF. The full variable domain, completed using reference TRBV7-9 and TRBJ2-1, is DTGVSQNPRHKITKRGQNVTFRCDPISEHNRLYWYRQTLGQGPEFLTYFQNEAQLEKSRLLSDRFSAERPKGSFSTLEIQRTEQGDSAMYLCASSWTITYSEQFFGPGTRLTVL.

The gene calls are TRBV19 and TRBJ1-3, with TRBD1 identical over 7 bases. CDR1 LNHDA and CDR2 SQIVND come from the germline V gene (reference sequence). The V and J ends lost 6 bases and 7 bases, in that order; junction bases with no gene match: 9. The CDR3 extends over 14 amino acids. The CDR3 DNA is TGTGCCAGTAGGACCGACAGGGCAGGGAACACCATATATTTT. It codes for CASRTDRAGNTIYF.

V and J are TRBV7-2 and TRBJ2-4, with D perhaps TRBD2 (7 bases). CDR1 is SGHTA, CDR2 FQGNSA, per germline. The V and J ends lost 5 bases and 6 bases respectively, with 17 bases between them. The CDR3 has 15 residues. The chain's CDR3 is CASSPGGGLGNIQYF. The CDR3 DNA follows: TGTGCCAGCAGCCCGGGCGGGGGCTTAGGAAACATTCAGTACTTC.

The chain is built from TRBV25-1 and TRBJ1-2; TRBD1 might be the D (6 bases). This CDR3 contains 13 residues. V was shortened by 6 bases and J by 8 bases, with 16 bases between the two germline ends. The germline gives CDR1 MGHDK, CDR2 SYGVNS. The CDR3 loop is CASRTGSALGYTF. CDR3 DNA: TGTGCCAGCAGAACAGGGTCTGCCCTAGGCTACACCTTC.

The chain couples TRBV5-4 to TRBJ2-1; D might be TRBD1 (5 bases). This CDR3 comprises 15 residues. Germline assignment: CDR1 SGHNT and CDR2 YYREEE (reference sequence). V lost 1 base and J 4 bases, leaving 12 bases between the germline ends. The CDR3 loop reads CASSLFQGRYNEQFF. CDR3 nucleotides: TGTGCCAGCAGCTTGTTCCAGGGCCGTTACAATGAGCAGTTCTTC.